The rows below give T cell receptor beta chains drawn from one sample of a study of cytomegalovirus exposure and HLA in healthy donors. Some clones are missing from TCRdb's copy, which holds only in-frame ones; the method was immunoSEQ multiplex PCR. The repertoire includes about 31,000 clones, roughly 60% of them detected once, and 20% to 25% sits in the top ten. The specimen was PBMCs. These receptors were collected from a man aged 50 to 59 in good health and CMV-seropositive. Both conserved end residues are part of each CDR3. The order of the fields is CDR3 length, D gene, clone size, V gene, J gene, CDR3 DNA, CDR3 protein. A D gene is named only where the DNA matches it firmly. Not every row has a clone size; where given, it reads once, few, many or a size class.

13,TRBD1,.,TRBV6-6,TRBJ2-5,TGTGCCAGCAGTTCGACAGGGGAAGAGACCCAGTACTTC,CASSSTGEETQYF
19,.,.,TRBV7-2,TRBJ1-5,TGTGCCAGCAGCTTAGGCCCCTTTTGGGGGGAAGGGTTCAATCAGCCCCAGCATTTT,CASSLGPFWGEGFNQPQHF
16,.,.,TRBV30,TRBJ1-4,TGTGCCTGGAGTGAAGGGACACTGGGAGCTAATGAAAAACTGTTTTTT,CAWSEGTLGANEKLFF
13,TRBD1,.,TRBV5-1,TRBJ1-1,TGCGCCAGCAGCACGCAGGGGGCCTCTGAAGCTTTCTTT,CASSTQGASEAFF
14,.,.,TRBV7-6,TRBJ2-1,TGTGCCAGCAGCAGCGCGGAGGGACAGAGTGAGCAGTTCTTC,CASSSAEGQSEQFF
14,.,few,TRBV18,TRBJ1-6,TGTGCCAGCTCCCCTGGCGGTCAGAGTTCACCCCTCCACTTT,CASSPGGQSSPLHF
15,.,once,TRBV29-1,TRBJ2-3,TGCAGCGTTGAAGACCCACAGGGTCCCACAGATACGCAGTATTTT,CSVEDPQGPTDTQYF
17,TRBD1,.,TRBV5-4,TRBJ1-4,TGTGCCAGCAGCAAAACAGGGGGGGTAGCAACTAATGAAAAACTGTTTTTT,CASSKTGGVATNEKLFF
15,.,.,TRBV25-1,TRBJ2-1,TGTGCCAGCAGTGGAAGCGGAGCAATTTACAATGAGCAGTTCTTC,CASSGSGAIYNEQFF
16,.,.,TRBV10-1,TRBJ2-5,TGCGCCAGCAGTTGGGAAGCCGGGACACGACAAGAGACCCAGTACTTC,CASSWEAGTRQETQYF
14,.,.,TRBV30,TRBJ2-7,TGTGCCTGGAGACCCAGGACAAACTTATACGAGCAGTACTTC,CAWRPRTNLYEQYF
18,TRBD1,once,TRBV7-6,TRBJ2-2,TGTGCCAGCAGACCGACAGGGTCGAGCCTCGGAAACACCGGGGAGCTGTTTTTT,CASRPTGSSLGNTGELFF
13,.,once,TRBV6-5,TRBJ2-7,TGTGCCAGCAGCCTACGGAGCTCCTACGAGCAGTACTTC,CASSLRSSYEQYF
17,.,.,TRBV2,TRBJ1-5,TGTGCCAGCAGCTCCGGTCCACGACAGATTAGCAATCAGCCCCAGCATTTT,CASSSGPRQISNQPQHF
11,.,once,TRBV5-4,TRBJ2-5,TGTGCCAGCAGCTTGGGGCGGTCCCAGTACTTC,CASSLGRSQYF
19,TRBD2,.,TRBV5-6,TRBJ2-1,TGTGCCAGCACCCAGTTAGCGGGAGGTACTCGACCGGCTTACAATGAGCAGTTCTTC,CASTQLAGGTRPAYNEQFF
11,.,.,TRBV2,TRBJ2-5,TGTGCCAGCAGGAGAGGGGAGACCCAGTACTTC,CASRRGETQYF
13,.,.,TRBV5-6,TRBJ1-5,TGTGCCAGCAGCTCTCGGTCGCAAAAGCCCCAGCATTTT,CASSSRSQKPQHF
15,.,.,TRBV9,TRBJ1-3,TGTGCCAGCAGCGTAGACAGGGCCAGTACGGACACCATATATTTT,CASSVDRASTDTIYF
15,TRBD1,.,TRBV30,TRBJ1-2,TGTGCCTGGAGTATGCTAACAGGGGGCGCCCAGGGCTACACCTTC,CAWSMLTGGAQGYTF
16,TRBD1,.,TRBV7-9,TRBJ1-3,TGTGCCAGCACACTATACGAGGGGGCGTCTGGAAACACCATATATTTT,CASTLYEGASGNTIYF
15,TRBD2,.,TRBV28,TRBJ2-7,TGTGCCAGCAGTGCCCCGGGACTAGTTCTTGACGAGCAGTACTTC,CASSAPGLVLDEQYF
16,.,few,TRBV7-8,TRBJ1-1,TGTGCCAGCAGCGCCCGGACCCCCGGGAGGAACACTGAAGCTTTCTTT,CASSARTPGRNTEAFF
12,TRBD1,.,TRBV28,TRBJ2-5,TGTGCCAGCAGCGAACAGGGGGGGACCCAGTACTTC,CASSEQGGTQYF
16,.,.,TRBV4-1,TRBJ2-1,TGCGCCAGCAGCCAAGATGGTGGGGGGATCGTCAATGAGCAGTTCTTC,CASSQDGGGIVNEQFF
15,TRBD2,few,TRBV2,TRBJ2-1,TGTGCCAGCAGTGTGGAGACTAGCGGGAGAAATGAGCAGTTCTTC,CASSVETSGRNEQFF
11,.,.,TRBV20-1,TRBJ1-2,TGCAGTGTGGGAGGCGACTATGGCTACACCTTC,CSVGGDYGYTF
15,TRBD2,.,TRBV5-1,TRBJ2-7,TGCGCCAGCAGATACGGGACTAGCGGGTCCTACGAGCAGTACTTC,CASRYGTSGSYEQYF
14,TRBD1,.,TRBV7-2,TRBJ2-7,TGTGCCAGCAGCTTAATGACAGGGATGGGCGAGCAGTACTTC,CASSLMTGMGEQYF
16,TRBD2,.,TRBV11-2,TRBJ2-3,TGTGCCAGCAGCTTAGGGACTAGCGGGGTCCACGATACGCAGTATTTT,CASSLGTSGVHDTQYF
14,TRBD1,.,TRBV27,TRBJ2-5,TGTGCCAGCAGACCGTCGACAGGGCAAGAGACCCAGTACTTC,CASRPSTGQETQYF
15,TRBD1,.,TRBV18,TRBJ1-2,TGTGCCAGCTCAAAGACGACAGGGGAGTCCTATGGCTACACCTTC,CASSKTTGESYGYTF
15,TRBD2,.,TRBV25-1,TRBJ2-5,TGTGCCAGCAGTGATGTAGCGGGAGGAGGTGAGACCCAGTACTTC,CASSDVAGGGETQYF
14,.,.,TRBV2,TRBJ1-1,TGTGCCAGCAGTTACCTTATGGGGGCAGGTGAAGCTTTCTTT,CASSYLMGAGEAFF
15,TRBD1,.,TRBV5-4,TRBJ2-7,TGTGCCAGCAGCGTTCAGGGGGACCCGAGGCGCGAGCAGTACTTC,CASSVQGDPRREQYF
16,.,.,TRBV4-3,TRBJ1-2,TGCGCCAGCAGCCAAGACTCACGGGAGTACCTTTATGGCTACACCTTC,CASSQDSREYLYGYTF
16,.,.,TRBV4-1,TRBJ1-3,TGCGCCAGCAGCCAAGCAAGCTTGCGCTCTGGAAACACCATATATTTT,CASSQASLRSGNTIYF
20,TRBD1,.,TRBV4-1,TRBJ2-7,TGCGCCAGCAGCCAAGAAGTATCTCCCGTCCCGGGGACAGGGTTCAACGAGCAGTACTTC,CASSQEVSPVPGTGFNEQYF
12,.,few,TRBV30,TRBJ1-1,TGTGCCTGGAGATACGGGAACACTGAAGCTTTCTTT,CAWRYGNTEAFF
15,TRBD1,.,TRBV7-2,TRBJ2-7,TGTGCCAGCAGCGGAGGGACAGGGGGCGCCTACGAGCAGTACTTC,CASSGGTGGAYEQYF
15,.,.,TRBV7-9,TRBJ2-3,TGTGCCAGCAGCCCTCCCGGGACACCAAGAGGGGAGCAGTATTTT,CASSPPGTPRGEQYF
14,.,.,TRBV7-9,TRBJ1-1,TGTGCCAGCGGTCGACCAGCAGGGAACCCAGAAGCTTTCTTT,CASGRPAGNPEAFF
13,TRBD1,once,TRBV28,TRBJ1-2,TGTGCCAGCAGGCAGGGACAGGGGTTTGGCTACACCTTC,CASRQGQGFGYTF
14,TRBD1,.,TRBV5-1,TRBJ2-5,TGCGCCAGCATGGGGGCCGGGGACAGGGAGACCCAGTACTTC,CASMGAGDRETQYF
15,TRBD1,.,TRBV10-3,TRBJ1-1,TGTGCCATCAGTGCGGGACAGGGGATGAACACTGAAGCTTTCTTT,CAISAGQGMNTEAFF
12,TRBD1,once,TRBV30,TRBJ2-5,TGTGCCTGGAGTGGACAGGGGGAGACCCAGTACTTC,CAWSGQGETQYF
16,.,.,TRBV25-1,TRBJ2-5,TGTGCCAGCAGTGAATCCATCTCCGGCCAGGGGGAGACCCAGTACTTC,CASSESISGQGETQYF
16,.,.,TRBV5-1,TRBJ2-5,TGCGCCAGCAGAACTGGGGACAAAAAACAACAAGAGACCCAGTACTTC,CASRTGDKKQQETQYF
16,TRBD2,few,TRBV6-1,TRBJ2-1,TGTGCCAGCAGTGAATGGCTCGGACTAGCCTACAATGAGCAGTTCTTC,CASSEWLGLAYNEQFF